This TCR beta chain was documented in a study of long-term antiretroviral therapy in people with HIV. Study-wide findings and caveats: Dating from about 2004 to 2018, the blood was possibly obtained under older ART regimens.

Samples were assayed with immunoSEQ v3.0 at survey level. This table comes from immunoSEQ multiplex PCR, and its TCRdb copy is limited to in-frame clones, with some not included. Among tens of thousands of clones listed, about 80% were seen once. Regarding this clone: Its specificity is unknown.

V trimming: 2 bases; J trimming: 2 bases; junction bases outside the gene matches: 7. CDR1 SGHTA and CDR2 FQGNSA come from the germline V gene. CDR3 size: 16 residues. People in the study who had HIV all got their treatment in the United States. This TCR came from a woman aged 40 to 55 with HIV. The chain employs TRBV7-2 and TRBJ2-3; TRBD2 matches 7 bases. The sequencing here drew on unsorted PBMCs, taken 1.1 years before starting antiretroviral therapy. This CDR3 is CASSLRVSGYTDTQYF. The DNA for the CDR3 is TGTGCCAGCAGCTTACGTGTTAGCGGGTACACAGATACGCAGTATTTT. Based on the CDR3 plus reference TRBV7-2 and TRBJ2-3, the full variable domain is GAGVSQSPSNKVTEKGKDVELRCDPISGHTALYWYRQSLGQGLEFLIYFQGNSAPDKSGLPSDRFSAERTGGSVSTLTIQRTQQEDSAVYLCASSLRVSGYTDTQYFGPGTRLTVL.